These 10 T cell receptor beta chains originate from one sample sequenced in a study of T cell responses to AZD1222 COVID-19 vaccine. TCRdb keeps only in-frame clones here, not all; method: immunoSEQ multiplex PCR. This sample yields about 100,000 clones, of which around 90% are seen a single time; approximately 1.2% belongs to the top ten. The sample consisted of peripheral blood, taken on day 0 of AZD1222 vaccination. The origin of the receptors is an adult in good health.

The V and J genes are TRBV4-3 and TRBJ1-2; perhaps TRBD1 as D (5 bases). CDR1 and CDR2 from the germline V gene are LGHNA and YSLEER. V was pared by 0 bases and J by 7 bases, with 12 bases between. The CDR3 runs to 14 residues. This CDR3 reads CASSQEGVQSGYTF. CDR3 in DNA: TGCGCCAGCAGCCAAGAAGGGGTTCAGAGTGGCTACACCTTC.

The CDR3 loop reads CASSGARTGGTDTQYF. The DNA of the CDR3 is TGTGCCAGTAGTGGGGCCCGGACAGGGGGCACAGATACGCAGTATTTT. The genes are TRBV19 and TRBJ2-3, with 9 bases matching TRBD1. Germline assignment: CDR1 LNHDA and CDR2 SQIVND (reference sequence). The CDR3 is 16 residues long. The junction had 7 bases not matched to a gene; V was cut back by 5 bases and J by 1 base.

CDR3 sequence (DNA): TGTGCCAGCAGCGGAGACAGCTACAGTTCACCCCTCCACTTT. Translation gives CASSGDSYSSPLHF. The V gene is TRBV7-6, the J gene TRBJ1-6; TRBD1 is a possible D gene (5 bases). From germline, CDR1 is SGHVS and CDR2 FNYEAQ. Deletions cut 5 bases from V and 9 bases from J, with 14 bases between. The CDR3 totals 14 residues.

The CDR3 is CASSLGNTNEKLFF. CDR3 DNA sequence: TGTGCCAGCAGCTTAGGGAATACTAATGAAAAACTGTTTTTT. The gene calls are TRBV11-3 and TRBJ1-4, with D unresolved. CDR1 and CDR2 (germline): SGHNT, YENEEA. V lost 1 base and J lost 2, with 5 bases in between. The CDR3 spans 14 residues.

The V and J genes are TRBV25-1 and TRBJ1-4; a possible D gene is TRBD1 (5 bases). This CDR3 spans 14 amino acids. V dropped 3 bases and J dropped 2 bases, with 7 bases sitting between them. The germline V gene has CDR1 MGHDK and CDR2 SYGVNS. CDR3 sequence (DNA): TGTGCCAGCAGTGACTGGGGGACTAATGAAAAACTGTTTTTT. Amino acid sequence: CASSDWGTNEKLFF.

The chain is built from TRBV10-3 and TRBJ1-1, with TRBD1 identical over 9 bases. CDR1 is ENHRY, CDR2 SYGVKD, per germline. V lost 6 bases to trimming and J lost 5 bases; unmatched junction nucleotides: 10. There are 15 residues in the CDR3. CDR3 residues: CAIRPGQGTVTEAFF. CDR3 bases: TGTGCCATCAGGCCGGGACAGGGTACGGTGACTGAAGCTTTCTTT.

J is TRBJ2-1 and V is TRBV6-5, with D possibly matching TRBD1 (5 bases). The V end was cut by 2 bases, the J end by 0 bases, with 8 bases between. Germline-derived CDR1 and CDR2 are MNHEY and SVGAGI. This CDR3 contains 15 residues. CDR3 nucleotides: TGTGCCAGCAGTTACGCTGACAGCTCCTACAATGAGCAGTTCTTC. Translated: CASSYADSSYNEQFF.

V is TRBV19 and J is TRBJ1-6, with TRBD1 matching over 9 bases. V gave up 5 bases and J gave up 7 bases; unmatched junction bases: 6. The CDR3 has 15 residues. The germline gives CDR1 LNHDA, CDR2 SQIVND (reference sequence). CDR3 sequence (DNA): TGTGCCAGTAGTTCCATGACAGGGGGGAATTCACCCCTCCACTTT. This gives the protein CASSSMTGGNSPLHF.

This rearrangement joins TRBV10-3 to TRBJ1-5; 9 bases map to TRBD1. CDR3 length: 15 residues. Per the germline V gene, CDR1 is ENHRY and CDR2 is SYGVKD. V lost 2 bases to trimming and J lost 7 bases; unmatched junction nucleotides: 6. The CDR3 DNA is TGTGCCATCAGTGAGCGGACAGGGGCCGGACAGCCCCAGCATTTT. This sequence encodes CAISERTGAGQPQHF.

The rearrangement joins TRBV3-1 (or the pseudogene TRBV3-2) to TRBJ2-1; 8 bases match TRBD1. V shed 8 bases, J shed 2 bases, and the junction held 8 bases outside the gene matches. Per the germline V gene, CDR1 is LGHDT and CDR2 is YNNKEL (reference sequence). CDR3 length: 15 amino acids. The CDR3 bases are TGTGCCAGCGGGCCGACAGGGGTCACCTACAATGAGCAGTTCTTC. It is translated as CASGPTGVTYNEQFF.